This T cell receptor beta chain was identified in a study of blood T cells in healthy people across ages. As to this clonotype: Germline is not matched at one junction end, which may reflect a read error.

Sample-barcoded 5' priming and a J-beta primer mix drove a second PCR of about 6 to 12 cycles. TCRdb reanalysed the 5' RACE reads using MiXCR and keeps one entry per CDR3 protein. The sample yields under 2,000,000 distinct CDR3 sequences, 40% to 55% seen once. This CDR3 region has 14 residues. Germline CDR1 reads SGHTA; CDR2 reads FQGNSA. Sequencing was carried out using blood. This TCR was recovered from a woman aged 40 to 55 in good health. The chain uses TRBV7-2 and TRBJ2-4, with D uncertain. The CDR3 region is CASNLALAKNIQYF. Here the CDR3 DNA reads TGTGCCAGCAACTTAGCACTAGCCAAAAACATTCAGTACTTC.